This T cell receptor beta chain is from a study of T cell changes during pregnancy in multiple sclerosis. The data were produced by immunoSEQ multiplex PCR, yet TCRdb's version contains in-frame clones alone and is incomplete. The data hold around 44,000 clones, with 85% to 95% observed a single time. V lost 3 bases, J lost 7 bases, and 13 bases lay in between. The CDR3 is 14 amino acids. Per the germline V gene, CDR1 is SGDLS and CDR2 is YYNGEE. V and J are TRBV9 and TRBJ2-2; D possibly corresponds to TRBD1 (5 bases). The sequence was collected from a female donor with multiple sclerosis, enrolled in a pregnancy study. The specimen was peripheral blood. The CDR3 region is CASSAQGWDGELFF. The CDR3 nucleotides are TGTGCCAGCAGCGCTCAGGGTTGGGACGGGGAGCTGTTTTTT.